The 28 T cell receptor beta chains listed next were all sequenced from one sample in a study of blood T cell repertoires in COVID-19. Using immunoSEQ multiplex PCR, the repertoire was profiled, and TCRdb retains in-frame clones only, with some absent. The sample lists about 370,000 clones, 85% to 90% occurring once. Sample: PBMCs or T cells enriched from blood (not recorded which). The receptors come from a young man who had recovered from COVID-19.

This chain joins TRBV5-4 and TRBJ1-1; D is unclear. This CDR3 has 17 amino acids. The ends were cut back, 0 bases at V and 0 bases at J, with 15 bases in the middle. Germline V lookup: CDR1 SGHNT, CDR2 YYREEE (reference sequence). CDR3 DNA sequence: TGTGCCAGCAGCTTGGAAATCGGGGTTCCAATGAACACTGAAGCTTTCTTT. Its translation: CASSLEIGVPMNTEAFF.

The chain joins TRBV28 to TRBJ2-3; D unresolved. CDR3 length equals 13 residues. Germline CDR1 and CDR2: MDHEN and SYDVKM. V lost 2 bases, J lost 3 bases, and 6 bases lay in between. CDR3 DNA: TGTGCCAGCAGTTTACCCTTGACAGATACGCAGTATTTT. Amino acid sequence: CASSLPLTDTQYF.

The V call is TRBV7-9, the J call TRBJ1-2, with D unclear. Germline values: CDR1 SEHNR, CDR2 FQNEAQ (reference sequence). V shed 2 bases and J shed 2 bases, with 15 bases lying between them. The CDR3 is made up of 16 amino acids. CDR3: CASSLSYMWQNYGYTF. CDR3 coding DNA: TGTGCCAGCAGCTTATCATATATGTGGCAGAACTATGGCTACACCTTC.

This chain connects TRBV5-1 to TRBJ1-1; no clear D. Trimming removed 1 base at V and 0 bases at J, with 7 bases between. CDR1 and CDR2 from the germline V gene are SGHRS and YFSETQ. CDR3 length: 14 residues. The CDR3 coding sequence is TGCGCCAGCAGCTTGATCGGTCTGAACACTGAAGCTTTCTTT. Translation gives CASSLIGLNTEAFF. Filled out from reference TRBV5-1 and TRBJ1-1, the complete variable domain reads KAGVTQTPRYLIKTRGQQVTLSCSPISGHRSVSWYQQTPGQGLQFLFEYFSETQRNKGNFPGRFSGRQFSNSRSEMNVSTLELGDSALYLCASSLIGLNTEAFFGQGTRLTVV.

V is TRBV15 and J is TRBJ1-1, with no clear D. The germline CDR1 and CDR2 sequences are LNHNV and YYDKDF (reference sequence). This CDR3 has 14 residues. V lost 5 bases and J lost 4, with 14 bases in between. The CDR3 DNA is TGTGCCACCAGCGGCGACTTAGGGAGCACTGAAGCTTTCTTT. This sequence encodes CATSGDLGSTEAFF.

The chain is built from TRBV28 and TRBJ2-2; D might be TRBD1 (6 bases). This CDR3 is built from 16 residues. The ends were cut back, 2 bases at V and 5 bases at J, with 15 bases in the middle. From germline, CDR1 is MDHEN and CDR2 SYDVKM. The chain's CDR3 is CASSLRGTPITGELFF. DNA of the CDR3: TGTGCCAGCAGTTTAAGGGGGACACCTATAACCGGGGAGCTGTTTTTT.

The chain combines TRBV7-9 with TRBJ1-2, with D tentatively TRBD1 (6 bases). Trimming took 4 bases from V and 7 from J, leaving 19 bases between them. There are 15 residues in the CDR3. The germline V gene encodes CDR1 SEHNR and CDR2 FQNEAQ (reference sequence). This CDR3 is CASSSGPTGRSGYTF. The CDR3 bases are TGTGCCAGCAGCTCCGGCCCGACAGGCCGGTCTGGCTACACCTTC. The entire variable domain, with the rest obtained from reference TRBV7-9 and TRBJ1-2, is as follows: DTGVSQNPRHKITKRGQNVTFRCDPISEHNRLYWYRQTLGQGPEFLTYFQNEAQLEKSRLLSDRFSAERPKGSFSTLEIQRTEQGDSAMYLCASSSGPTGRSGYTFGSGTRLTVV.

The chain carries TRBV28 and TRBJ1-2; TRBD1 matches at 10 bases. This CDR3 has 14 amino acids. CDR1 and CDR2 (germline): MDHEN, SYDVKM. V lost 6 bases and J lost 5; bases outside the gene matches: 6. CDR3 protein: CASSLGQGGYGYTF. CDR3 DNA: TGTGCCAGCAGCCTCGGACAGGGGGGGTATGGCTACACCTTC.

V and J are TRBV2 and TRBJ1-6; 10 nucleotides line up with TRBD1. Unmatched junction bases numbered 7, after V lost 7 bases and J lost 7 bases. CDR3 length equals 15 residues. The germline CDR1 and CDR2 sequences are SNHLY and FYNNEI. CDR3 DNA sequence: TGTGCCAGCACCAAAAGGACAGGGGGGAATTCACCCCTCCACTTT. This encodes CASTKRTGGNSPLHF.

This clone appeared a single time. V and J are TRBV18 and TRBJ1-1; 9 bases line up with TRBD1. V was pared by 4 bases and J by 5 bases, with 5 bases of the junction left unmatched. The CDR3 is 14 amino acids. Germline lookup yields CDR1 KGHSH and CDR2 LQKENI. CDR3 sequence reads: CASSRDRGRTEAFF. In DNA form, the CDR3 reads TGTGCCAGCTCACGCGACAGGGGGAGGACTGAAGCTTTCTTT.

This clone was observed a few times. J is TRBJ1-4 and V is TRBV12-3 or TRBV12-4, with TRBD1 as a possible D gene (5 bases). This CDR3 comprises 12 residues. V was clipped by 3 bases and J by 8 bases, with 7 bases between them. The CDR3: CASSLQGEKLFF. The CDR3 bases are TGTGCCAGCAGTTTGCAGGGCGAAAAACTGTTTTTT.

The rearrangement links TRBV28 to TRBJ1-2; D remains ambiguous. The V gene lost 1 base and the J gene lost 5 bases, with 5 bases spanning the gap. Germline-derived CDR1 and CDR2 are MDHEN and SYDVKM. This CDR3 comprises 12 residues. The CDR3 spells CASSLYKYGYTF. The CDR3, as DNA: TGTGCCAGCAGTTTATACAAGTATGGCTACACCTTC.

The J gene is TRBJ1-6, the V gene TRBV7-2, with 7 bases matching TRBD1. In germline, CDR1 is SGHTA, CDR2 FQGNSA. With V trimmed by 8 bases and J by 8 bases, 6 bases remained unmatched. This CDR3 has 13 amino acids. In nucleotides, the CDR3 is TGTGCCAGCTCAACAGGGGCATATTCACCCCTCCACTTT. This encodes CASSTGAYSPLHF.

V is TRBV9 and J is TRBJ1-2, with TRBD1 as a possible D gene (6 bases). Germline CDR1 reads SGDLS; CDR2 reads YYNGEE. The CDR3 loop spans 16 amino acids. V dropped 2 bases and J dropped 3 bases, with 17 bases sitting between them. CDR3 DNA: TGTGCCAGCAGCGTCGCCCAGGGGACATCGGACTATGGCTACACCTTC. Encoded protein: CASSVAQGTSDYGYTF. Using reference TRBV9 and TRBJ1-2 for the parts outside the CDR3, the full variable domain is DSGVTQTPKHLITATGQRVTLRCSPRSGDLSVYWYQQSLDQGLQFLIQYYNGEERAKGNILERFSAQQFPDLHSELNLSSLELGDSALYFCASSVAQGTSDYGYTFGSGTRLTVV.

The chain joins TRBV5-1 to TRBJ1-5; 9 bases agree with TRBD1. Germline V gene lookup returns CDR1 SGHRS and CDR2 YFSETQ. CDR3 length: 16 residues. V was pared by 0 bases and J by 6 bases, with 7 bases of the junction left unmatched. In DNA form, the CDR3 reads TGCGCCAGCAGCTTGGGGGGACAGGGAAAAGCTCAGCCCCAGCATTTT. This codes for CASSLGGQGKAQPQHF.

This chain links TRBV20-1 with TRBJ2-1, with D possibly TRBD1 on 5 matching bases. Germline lookup yields CDR1 DFQATT and CDR2 SNEGSKA (reference sequence). Trimming took off 3 bases at V and 2 bases at J, with 11 bases between the two ends. The CDR3 has 14 amino acids. The CDR3 here is CSASDSYTYNEQFF. The DNA for the CDR3 is TGCAGTGCTAGTGACAGTTACACCTACAATGAGCAGTTCTTC.

This clone has more than one count but fewer than ten. The chain joins TRBV6-9 to TRBJ2-1; 13 nucleotides align to TRBD2. Germline trimming cut 6 bases from V and 2 bases from J; bases unmatched to any gene: 10. Germline values: CDR1 MNHGY, CDR2 SVAAGI. The CDR3 has 18 residues. The chain's CDR3 is CASSKTSGRIRAYNEQFF. The CDR3 DNA follows: TGTGCCAGCAGCAAGACTAGCGGGAGGATTCGGGCCTACAATGAGCAGTTCTTC.

The V and J genes are TRBV27 and TRBJ1-6; perhaps TRBD1 as D (5 bases). V lost 5 bases, J lost 11 bases, and 13 bases lay in between. Germline loops: CDR1 MNHEY, CDR2 SMNVEV (reference sequence). The CDR3 contains 13 residues. The CDR3 DNA sequence: TGTGCCAGCAGTCCTCTTTTGGGGCCACCCCTCCACTTT. Residues: CASSPLLGPPLHF.

The gene calls are TRBV7-3 and TRBJ2-1, with 8 bases aligning to TRBD2. CDR1 SGHTA and CDR2 FQGTGA come from the germline V gene. The CDR3 is made up of 13 amino acids. The junction had 9 bases not matched to a gene; V was cut back by 7 bases and J by 10 bases. The CDR3 DNA reads as TGTGCCAGCACGGGTAGCGGGAAACGGGAGCAGTTCTTC. Translation gives CASTGSGKREQFF. The full variable domain, rest sourced from reference TRBV7-3 and TRBJ2-1, is GAGVSQTPSNKVTEKGKYVELRCDPISGHTALYWYRQSLGQGPEFLIYFQGTGAADDSGLPNDRFFAVRPEGSVSTLKIQRTERGDSAVYLCASTGSGKREQFFGPGTRLTVL.

Details on this clone: The same CDR3 is also encoded by other DNA sequences in this sample. The chain couples TRBV5-1 to TRBJ2-7; D is unclear. Trimming stripped 0 bases from V and 3 bases from J, with 4 bases between. The CDR3 is 12 residues long. Germline CDR1 reads SGHRS; CDR2 reads YFSETQ. Here the CDR3 DNA reads TGCGCCAGCAGCTTGGACAACTACGAGCAGTACTTC. Its translation is CASSLDNYEQYF.

CDR3 sequence (DNA): TGTGCCAGCAGCTTAGACAGTTATAGCAATCAGCCCCAGCATTTT. This sequence encodes CASSLDSYSNQPQHF. The chain uses TRBV11-2 and TRBJ1-5; no definite D call. Looked up from germline, CDR1 is SGHAT and CDR2 is FQNNGV. The CDR3 sequence is 15 residues long. Trimming removed 0 bases at V and 0 bases at J, with 6 bases between.

J is TRBJ2-1 and V is TRBV6-5; maybe TRBD1 (6 bases). The CDR3 length is 14 residues. With 11 bases removed from V and 10 bases from J, the gap between germline ends came to 24 bases. Germline V gene lookup returns CDR1 MNHEY and CDR2 SVGAGI. The CDR3 DNA follows: TGTGCCTGCGGCAGGGGCTTCTTTTCGGGCGAGCAGTTCTTC. Encoded protein: CACGRGFFSGEQFF.

V and J are TRBV6-4 and TRBJ2-2; 13 bases align to TRBD2. The CDR3 totals 16 residues. Trimming cost V 8 bases and J 3 bases; bases outside gene matches: 6. Germline CDR1 and CDR2: MRHNA and SNTAGT. The CDR3 sequence is CASGRLAGGDTGELFF. The CDR3 DNA is TGTGCCAGCGGGAGACTAGCGGGGGGTGACACCGGGGAGCTGTTTTTT.

This clone was detected once. The CDR3 nucleotides are TGTGCCAGCAGTGACCAGGCGCAGGGCTATTCACCCCTCCACTTT. It translates to CASSDQAQGYSPLHF. This chain connects TRBV6-4 to TRBJ1-6, with D tentatively TRBD1 (5 bases). V was clipped by 2 bases and J by 8 bases, with 13 bases between them. Germline lookup yields CDR1 MRHNA and CDR2 SNTAGT. The CDR3 runs 15 residues.

The chain uses TRBV18 and TRBJ2-7; TRBD1 might be the D (6 bases). CDR1 is KGHSH, CDR2 LQKENI, per germline. The CDR3 runs 14 residues. Trimming removed 0 bases at V and 2 bases at J, with 8 bases between. CDR3 in DNA: TGTGCCAGCTCACCACCCGCAGGGGCCTACGAGCAGTACTTC. Its protein product is CASSPPAGAYEQYF.

This chain joins TRBV7-9 and TRBJ2-3, with TRBD1 as a possible D gene (6 bases). Germline V gene lookup returns CDR1 SEHNR and CDR2 FQNEAQ (reference sequence). The CDR3 runs to 15 residues. V gave up 4 bases and J gave up 1 base, with 12 bases separating them. The CDR3 region is CASSSRGQGTDTQYF. The CDR3 nucleotides are TGTGCCAGCAGCTCCAGGGGCCAAGGCACAGATACGCAGTATTTT.

This chain uses TRBV19 with TRBJ2-3; 11 nucleotides align to TRBD2. The ends lost 3 bases at V and 3 bases at J; junction bases unmatched: 2. The CDR3 is made up of 15 amino acids. From germline, CDR1 is LNHDA and CDR2 SQIVND (reference sequence). CDR3 protein: CASSMASGGTDTQYF. In DNA, the CDR3 is TGTGCCAGTAGTATGGCTAGCGGGGGGACAGATACGCAGTATTTT.

This chain connects TRBV9 to TRBJ2-7, with 8 bases identical to TRBD1. Germline V gene sequence: CDR1 SGDLS, CDR2 YYNGEE. The CDR3 spans 15 residues. With V trimmed by 2 bases and J by 3 bases, 7 bases remained unmatched. The CDR3 DNA is TGTGCCAGCAGCGTTGTGCCAGGGGGCCACTACGAGCAGTACTTC. This translates into CASSVVPGGHYEQYF. The full variable domain, completed using reference TRBV9 and TRBJ2-7, is DSGVTQTPKHLITATGQRVTLRCSPRSGDLSVYWYQQSLDQGLQFLIQYYNGEERAKGNILERFSAQQFPDLHSELNLSSLELGDSALYFCASSVVPGGHYEQYFGPGTRLTVT.